What follows describes a single TCR beta chain. These data are taken from a study of blood T cell repertoires in COVID-19. Method: immunoSEQ multiplex PCR; TCRdb's copy keeps in-frame clones and lacks some. There are 200,000 to 300,000 clones in the sample; approximately 86% occur only once, and just over 2.5% lies in the top ten. This CDR3 has 13 amino acids. V was clipped by 1 base and J by 8 bases, with 8 bases between them. Germline CDR1 reads MGHRA; CDR2 reads YSYEKL. Sequencing was done on a sample of PBMCs or T cells enriched from blood (not recorded which). The chain uses TRBV4-1 and TRBJ1-4; D remains unclear. The clonotype was recovered from a young woman with acute COVID-19. CDR3 amino acids: CASSQVRGEKLFF. DNA for the CDR3: TGCGCCAGCAGCCAAGTAAGAGGAGAAAAACTGTTTTTT.